This entry lists 27 T cell receptor beta chains sequenced from one sample in a study of blood T cell repertoires in COVID-19. Profiling relied on immunoSEQ multiplex PCR, and the TCRdb table lists in-frame clones only, not all of them. The sample includes under 350,000 clones, 90% of them seen just once. Sequenced sample: peripheral blood. The receptor source for this set is a woman in her 30s with COVID-19, enrolled during active disease.

This chain connects TRBV5-1 to TRBJ1-1, with D maybe TRBD1 (6 bases). The V gene's germline CDR1 is SGHRS and CDR2 YFSETQ. V lost 5 bases and J lost 1, with 12 bases in between. There are 14 residues in the CDR3. Written as DNA, the CDR3 is TGCGCCAGCAGTTCAGGGGTACGGAACACTGAAGCTTTCTTT. Encoded protein: CASSSGVRNTEAFF. Combining the CDR3 with reference TRBV5-1 and TRBJ1-1 gives the whole variable domain KAGVTQTPRYLIKTRGQQVTLSCSPISGHRSVSWYQQTPGQGLQFLFEYFSETQRNKGNFPGRFSGRQFSNSRSEMNVSTLELGDSALYLCASSSGVRNTEAFFGQGTRLTVV.

The chain uses TRBV10-3 and TRBJ2-2, with D maybe TRBD1 (5 bases). This CDR3 spans 14 amino acids. The germline gives CDR1 ENHRY, CDR2 SYGVKD. V was shortened by 8 bases and J by 2 bases, with 12 bases between the two germline ends. The DNA of the CDR3 is TGTGCCATCGAGCAGGGTCTCAACACCGGGGAGCTGTTTTTT. Its translation: CAIEQGLNTGELFF.

This CDR3 is CASSVNTATEAFF. The CDR3 DNA sequence: TGTGCCAGCAGCGTAAATACAGCCACTGAAGCTTTCTTT. J is TRBJ1-1 and V is TRBV7-9; no definite D call. Per the germline V gene, CDR1 is SEHNR and CDR2 is FQNEAQ (reference sequence). V lost 5 bases and J lost 4, with 11 bases in between. The CDR3 runs 13 residues.

This sequence joins TRBV7-9 and TRBJ2-5; TRBD2 matches at 14 bases. With V trimmed by 4 bases and J by 5 bases, 9 bases remained unmatched. The CDR3 is 17 amino acids. The germline CDR1 and CDR2 sequences are SEHNR and FQNEAQ (reference sequence). CDR3 loop: CASSSGTSGSLVETQYF. DNA for the CDR3: TGTGCCAGCAGCTCAGGGACTAGCGGGAGCTTAGTTGAGACCCAGTACTTC.

The CDR3 reads CASSFSGQAPPGANVLTF. CDR3 nucleotide sequence: TGTGCCAGCAGCTTCTCCGGACAGGCGCCCCCCGGGGCCAACGTCCTGACTTTC. The V and J genes are TRBV7-9 and TRBJ2-6, with TRBD1 identical over 7 bases. CDR3 size: 18 residues. Losses at the gene ends were 3 bases for V and 4 bases for J; bases not matched to a gene: 12. In germline, CDR1 is SEHNR, CDR2 FQNEAQ (reference sequence).

The rearrangement joins TRBV6-5 to TRBJ1-4, with a tentative D call TRBD1 (5 bases). Trimming took off 6 bases at V and 11 bases at J, with 16 bases between the two ends. Germline CDR1 reads MNHEY; CDR2 reads SVGAGI. The CDR3 contains 13 residues. This chain's CDR3 is CASSRDLSGKLFF. For the CDR3, the DNA is TGTGCCAGCAGCCGGGACTTAAGCGGGAAACTGTTTTTT.

The chain recombines TRBV6-4 with TRBJ2-1; 7 nucleotides agree with TRBD2. The CDR3 spans 15 residues. After removal of 3 bases from V and 0 bases from J, the junction contained 2 bases not matched to a gene. Germline V gene sequence: CDR1 MRHNA, CDR2 SNTAGT. The CDR3 nucleotides are TGTGCCAGCAGTGATGTAGCGGGCTCCTACAATGAGCAGTTCTTC. It encodes CASSDVAGSYNEQFF.

The V and J genes are TRBV18 and TRBJ1-2, with 7 bases lining up with TRBD1. The CDR3 length is 14 residues. Germline CDR1 is KGHSH and CDR2 is LQKENI. J was trimmed by 2 bases and V by 4 bases; bases with no gene match: 4. As DNA, the CDR3 is TGTGCCAGCTCACGGGACAGCCCAAACTATGGCTACACCTTC. The encoded protein is CASSRDSPNYGYTF.

V and J are TRBV7-3 and TRBJ2-1; 7 positions agree with TRBD2. The CDR3 consists of 17 residues. Unmatched junction bases numbered 13, after V lost 1 base and J lost 7 bases. Per the germline V gene, CDR1 is SGHTA and CDR2 is FQGTGA. CDR3 bases: TGTGCCAGCAGCTTAAATGTTGCCGGGGGGTCTCGGAATGAGCAGTTCTTC. Its translation is CASSLNVAGGSRNEQFF.

This clone was recorded only once. The rearrangement links TRBV5-1 to TRBJ1-1; TRBD1 matches 8 bases. Trimming cost V 4 bases and J 0 bases; bases outside gene matches: 2. The V gene's germline CDR1 is SGHRS and CDR2 YFSETQ. This CDR3 is 14 amino acids long. The CDR3 bases are TGCGCCAGCAGCAGGACAGGGTTGAACACTGAAGCTTTCTTT. Its translation is CASSRTGLNTEAFF.

This clone was seen a single time. At one end, the junction sequence differs from germline, possibly due to a read error. J is TRBJ2-3 and V is TRBV7-7, with 9 nucleotides matching TRBD2. Germline V gene lookup returns CDR1 SSHAT and CDR2 FNYEAQ (reference sequence). The CDR3 sequence is 17 residues long. CDR3 amino acids: CASSLEPSGRSTDTQYF. The DNA of the CDR3 is TGTGCTAGCAGCTTAGAGCCCAGCGGGAGGTCCACAGATACGCAGTATTTT.

This chain links TRBV6-5 with TRBJ2-7; D is undetermined. Germline-derived CDR1 and CDR2 are MNHEY and SVGAGI. This CDR3 has 14 residues. V was pared by 5 bases and J by 0 bases, with 11 bases between. CDR3 sequence reads: CASSPGPTSYEQYF. For the CDR3, the DNA is TGTGCCAGCAGTCCTGGGCCCACCTCCTACGAGCAGTACTTC.

The chain joins TRBV15 to TRBJ2-7; TRBD2 aligns across 10 bases. This CDR3 is built from 15 residues. V was pared by 5 bases and J by 0 bases, with 4 bases of the junction left unmatched. From germline, CDR1 is LNHNV and CDR2 YYDKDF (reference sequence). CDR3 protein: CATSQGLAVSYEQYF. As DNA, the CDR3 is TGTGCCACCAGCCAAGGACTAGCGGTCTCCTACGAGCAGTACTTC.

The chain employs TRBV29-1 and TRBJ1-2; maybe TRBD1 (5 bases). Trimming stripped 5 bases from V and 8 bases from J, with 24 bases between. CDR1 and CDR2 from the germline V gene are SQVTM and ANQGSEA. CDR3 length: 15 amino acids. The CDR3 DNA follows: TGCAGCGTTCACAAGGCCGGGACTTCTGAGAGGGGCTACACCTTC. Encoded protein: CSVHKAGTSERGYTF. Based on the CDR3 plus reference TRBV29-1 and TRBJ1-2, the full variable domain is SAVISQKPSRDICQRGTSLTIQCQVDSQVTMMFWYRQQPGQSLTLIATANQGSEATYESGFVIDKFPISRPNLTFSTLTVSNMSPEDSSIYLCSVHKAGTSERGYTFGSGTRLTVV.

This clone came up once. The chain combines TRBV14 with TRBJ2-3, with 8 bases aligning to TRBD2. This CDR3 has 14 residues. Germline trimming cut 4 bases from V and 7 bases from J; bases unmatched to any gene: 7. Looked up from germline, CDR1 is SGHDN and CDR2 is FVKESK. The CDR3 protein is CASSPGGAKHTQYF. CDR3 coding DNA: TGTGCCAGCAGCCCGGGGGGGGCGAAGCATACGCAGTATTTT.

The chain links TRBV15 to TRBJ2-4, with 16 bases lining up with TRBD2. Germline lookup yields CDR1 LNHNV and CDR2 YYDKDF (reference sequence). The ends lost 6 bases at V and 8 bases at J; junction bases unmatched: 4. CDR3 length equals 15 residues. CDR3 loop: CATRAGTSGRDIQYF. For the CDR3, the DNA is TGTGCCACCAGAGCCGGGACTAGCGGGAGGGACATTCAGTACTTC.

The chain carries TRBV5-6 and TRBJ2-7; D remains ambiguous. This CDR3 spans 14 amino acids. V was cut by 0 bases and J by 2 bases, with 9 bases left in between. In germline, CDR1 is SGHDT, CDR2 YYEEEE. The CDR3 DNA is TGTGCCAGCAGCTTGGGGGCATCCACCTACGAGCAGTACTTC. Translating gives CASSLGASTYEQYF.

The chain couples TRBV24-1 to TRBJ2-5; TRBD2 matches 9 bases. J lost 2 bases, V lost 3 bases, and 9 bases had no gene match. This CDR3 spans 17 amino acids. Germline V gives CDR1 KGHDR, CDR2 SFDVKD. CDR3 amino acids: CATSDPMTSGLQETQYF. The CDR3 nucleotides are TGTGCCACCAGTGATCCAATGACTAGCGGACTACAAGAGACCCAGTACTTC.

V and J are TRBV28 and TRBJ1-1; D is unresolved. V was pared by 8 bases and J by 3 bases, with 13 bases between. Looked up from germline, CDR1 is MDHEN and CDR2 is SYDVKM. This CDR3 has 13 residues. The CDR3 bases are TGTGCCAGCGCGTTTGAGCGGTACACTGAAGCTTTCTTT. As protein: CASAFERYTEAFF. The complete variable domain, with remaining parts taken from reference TRBV28 and TRBJ1-1, reads DVKVTQSSRYLVKRTGEKVFLECVQDMDHENMFWYRQDPGLGLRLIYFSYDVKMKEKGDIPEGYSVSREKKERFSLILESASTNQTSMYLCASAFERYTEAFFGQGTRLTVV.

The V and J genes are TRBV6-5 and TRBJ2-6, with 8 positions matching TRBD1. Germline V gene data show CDR1 as MNHEY and CDR2 as SVGAGI. The CDR3 is made up of 16 amino acids. With V trimmed by 3 bases and J by 4 bases, 5 bases remained unmatched. The DNA of the CDR3 is TGTGCCAGCAGTTATGACAGGGGAGCCGGGGCCAACGTCCTGACTTTC. Amino acid sequence: CASSYDRGAGANVLTF.

The chain joins TRBV6-6 to TRBJ2-7, with 10 bases aligning to TRBD1. The CDR3 runs 15 residues. The germline CDR1 and CDR2 sequences are MNHNY and SVGAGI (reference sequence). V was clipped by 4 bases and J by 3 bases; unmatched bases: 6. This CDR3 is CASSSTGQGIYEQYF. The CDR3 DNA sequence: TGTGCCAGCAGTTCCACGGGACAGGGGATCTACGAGCAGTACTTC.

The rearrangement uses TRBV5-4 and TRBJ2-1; 7 positions agree with TRBD2. Trimming cost V 0 bases and J 4 bases; bases outside gene matches: 4. The CDR3 runs to 15 residues. Germline CDR1 is SGHNT and CDR2 is YYREEE (reference sequence). In DNA form, the CDR3 reads TGTGCCAGCAGCTTGGAAACTAGCGCTTACAATGAGCAGTTCTTC. Its protein product is CASSLETSAYNEQFF.

V usage is TRBV24-1 and J usage is TRBJ1-4; possibly TRBD1 for D (6 bases). Germline CDR1 KGHDR, CDR2 SFDVKD. The CDR3 runs 15 residues. Trimming took 3 bases from V and 8 from J, leaving 15 bases between them. The CDR3 nucleotides are TGTGCCACCAGTGATCCGGGACGGGGGGCCGAAAAACTGTTTTTT. This translates into CATSDPGRGAEKLFF.

V gene TRBV7-2 combines with J gene TRBJ2-5, with D hard to call. The CDR3 consists of 14 residues. Germline CDR1 is SGHTA and CDR2 is FQGNSA. V dropped 5 bases and J dropped 1 base, with 11 bases sitting between them. This CDR3 reads CASSPPGSQETQYF. CDR3 in DNA: TGTGCCAGCAGCCCACCCGGGTCCCAAGAGACCCAGTACTTC. Variable domain in full (rest from reference TRBV7-2 and TRBJ2-5): GAGVSQSPSNKVTEKGKDVELRCDPISGHTALYWYRQSLGQGLEFLIYFQGNSAPDKSGLPSDRFSAERTGGSVSTLTIQRTQQEDSAVYLCASSPPGSQETQYFGPGTRLLVL.

This chain uses TRBV9 with TRBJ2-1; D may be TRBD2 (6 bases). The germline V gene encodes CDR1 SGDLS and CDR2 YYNGEE. The V and J ends lost 0 bases and 3 bases respectively, with 10 bases between them. The CDR3 runs to 15 residues. The CDR3 DNA reads TGTGCCAGCAGCGTAGACGGGAGTGGCTACAATGAGCAGTTCTTC. It is translated as CASSVDGSGYNEQFF.

The rearrangement joins TRBV5-1 to TRBJ2-2, with 9 bases matching TRBD1. Germline CDR1 reads SGHRS; CDR2 reads YFSETQ. CDR3 length: 14 amino acids. V lost 5 bases to trimming and J lost 6 bases; unmatched junction nucleotides: 5. The chain's CDR3 is CASRTGQGAGELFF. The CDR3 DNA reads TGCGCCAGCAGGACGGGACAGGGAGCCGGGGAGCTGTTTTTT. Full variable domain (missing parts from reference TRBV5-1 and TRBJ2-2): KAGVTQTPRYLIKTRGQQVTLSCSPISGHRSVSWYQQTPGQGLQFLFEYFSETQRNKGNFPGRFSGRQFSNSRSEMNVSTLELGDSALYLCASRTGQGAGELFFGEGSRLTVL.

The chain links TRBV28 to TRBJ1-5, with D hard to call. CDR1 MDHEN and CDR2 SYDVKM come from the germline V gene. Trimming removed 2 bases from V and 0 bases from J, with 8 bases in between. The CDR3 consists of 15 residues. CDR3 sequence (DNA): TGTGCCAGCAGTTTAATTCCCGGTAGCAATCAGCCCCAGCATTTT. Encoded protein: CASSLIPGSNQPQHF.